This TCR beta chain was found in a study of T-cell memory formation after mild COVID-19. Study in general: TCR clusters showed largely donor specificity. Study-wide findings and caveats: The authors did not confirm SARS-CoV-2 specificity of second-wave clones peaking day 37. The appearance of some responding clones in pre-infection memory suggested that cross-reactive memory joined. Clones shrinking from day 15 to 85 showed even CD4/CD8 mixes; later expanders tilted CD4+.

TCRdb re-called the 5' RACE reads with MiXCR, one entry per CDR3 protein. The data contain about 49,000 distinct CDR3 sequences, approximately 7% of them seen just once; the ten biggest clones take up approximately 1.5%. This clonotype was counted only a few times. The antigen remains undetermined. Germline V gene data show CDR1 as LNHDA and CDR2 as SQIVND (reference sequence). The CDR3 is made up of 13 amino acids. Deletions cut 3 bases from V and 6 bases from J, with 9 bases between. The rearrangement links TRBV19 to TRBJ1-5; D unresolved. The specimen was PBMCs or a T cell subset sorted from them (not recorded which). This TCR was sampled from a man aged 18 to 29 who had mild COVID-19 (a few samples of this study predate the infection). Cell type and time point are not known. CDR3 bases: TGTGCCAGTAGTATTTCCGGGAGTCAGCCCCAGCATTTT. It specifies CASSISGSQPQHF.